This TCR beta chain was retrieved from a study of human T cells and chemical hapten exposure. Indicated time point: pre-sensitization, week 0. As to treatment: therapeutic diphenylcyclopropenone sensitization with weekly scalp DPC. Total RNA extraction was carried out from unfractionated whole blood. This CDR3 region has 18 residues. Germline V gene data show CDR1 as SGHKS and CDR2 as YYEKEE (reference sequence). V shed 1 base, J shed 8 bases, and the junction held 16 bases outside the gene matches. Each CDR3 protein is one row after TCRdb ran MiXCR on the RACE reads. The table has some 400,000 distinct CDR3 sequences, 5.1% seen once. The sample holds many counts of this clonotype.

Sample: whole blood, taken in connection with sensitization to the hapten diphenylcyclopropenone (DPC). The sequence was collected from a woman between 50 and 59 years old with alopecia areata. Some clones in this sample may be carry-over from other donors' samples. The chain joins TRBV5-5 to TRBJ2-1; the match to TRBD2 covers 9 bases. Here the CDR3 DNA reads TGTGCCAGCAGCTTGAGGTTGGTAGCGGGAGTAATGATCGATGAGCAGTTCTTC. It yields the protein CASSLRLVAGVMIDEQFF.